Sequencing of this TCR beta chain was carried out in a study of CD8+CD57+ T cells in acquired aplastic anemia. Overall study: Mean DNA quantity obtained from sorted CD4+ and CD8+ cells was 3.2 ug.

Points on this clonotype: As yet, its antigen is unknown.

General study results and limits: Any difference that existed in CD8+ Simpson's diversity between patients and controls was not significant. It was found that some 31 CD8+ CDR3 sequences were shared between patients and controls.

It was genomic DNA that served as the template for profiling TCR beta VDJ and CDR3. A single record per CDR3 protein comes from TCRdb applying MiXCR to the reads. This table has tens of thousands of distinct CDR3 sequences, 63% appearing once. Sequencing was done on patients that had shown CD8+CD57+ cell expansion by flow cytometry. No therapy had been given to the patients at the time of blood sampling. The CDR3 sequence is 15 residues long. Trimming stripped 5 bases from V and 6 bases from J, with 16 bases between. Germline CDR1 reads MNHEY; CDR2 reads SMNVEV (reference sequence). The sequence derives from a human donor with aplastic anemia. Sequences were obtained from sorted CD4+, CD8+, or CD8+CD57+ T cells (not recorded which) from PBMCs. The chain recombines TRBV27 with TRBJ1-4, with D unclear. This CDR3 is CASSPWDRGYEKLFF. The DNA of the CDR3 is TGTGCCAGCAGTCCATGGGATCGTGGCTATGAAAAACTGTTTTTT.